This T cell receptor beta chain was identified during a study of identical twins (dated by TCRdb to the mid-2010s). For the wider study: TCR alpha and beta repertoires from monozygotic twins, unrelated adults of various ages and cord blood were deep-sequenced to test whether fetal clonotypes persist. To rule out contamination, replicate twin experiments were performed at different times with different library preparation protocols.

This clonotype was seen many times. Its antigen has not been determined. Base qualities were left out, and no much larger clone turns up one base away. All donors were healthy Caucasians. Three pairs of female monozygotic twins, all aged about 18 to 30 years, were included in the twin cohort. Peripheral blood mononuclear cells were used as the source from which RNA for TCR libraries was isolated. Summary of the overall study and its limitations: Compared with coincidental sharing between unrelated individuals, an excess of low generation-probability sequences was observed among out-of-frame TCR alpha sequences shared between twins. Abundant cord blood beta clonotypes carried fewer insertions; young adult naive repertoires showed a weaker similar trend, while memory repertoires showed none. The excess sharing between twins in beta out-of-frame sequences was weaker because fewer shared sequences reduced the signal-to-noise ratio. Because the same donors could not be followed over many years, the conclusions relied on cross-sectional statistical analysis. Out-of-frame TCR alpha sharing in monozygotic twins was systematically underestimated by recombination models, whereas sharing between unrelated individuals was in agreement with the recombination models. Zero-insertion analyses could be partly confounded by invariant T cells such as MAIT and iNKT, although diverse VJ usage argued against such confounding for most clonotypes.

The method behind the library was 5' RACE. The data were produced on an Illumina HiSeq 2000. A universal primer binding site was introduced by template switching, and a unique molecular identifier was present in the final cDNA, enabling accurate counting of TCR cDNA molecules. Specific primers in the conserved constant-segment region were used to synthesize first-strand cDNA for the TCR alpha and beta chains. Each cDNA library was double barcoded, with a SMART-Mk sample barcode plus Illumina barcodes, to control for contamination. TruSeq adapter sequences, together with Illumina sample barcodes, were added in two successive PCR steps. The TCR alpha and beta cDNA libraries were sequenced on the Illumina HiSeq platform using custom primers. Regarding the original processing steps: Raw reads were processed with MiGEC to extract unique molecular identifiers, and MiXCR was used to determine CDR3 positions. For each individual, recombination models were inferred using an EM algorithm with the repgenHMM and IGoR tools. The tcR package in R was used for shared clonotype analysis, with sharing normalized by the product of cloneset sizes. Out-of-frame nonproductive sequences were analyzed to study raw recombination free of thymic and clonal selection effects. Through fastp at Q25 and MiXCR, TCRdb rebuilt clones from the public reads, retaining in-frame beta chains. A single entry per CDR3 protein holds the most common genes and DNA from its merged rows. The V and J calls, along with clone size, are taken from TCRdb and not from the paper's own processing. This sample holds 750,000 to 950,000 distinct CDR3 sequences; approximately 13% were observed only once. The ten largest make up under 2% of the sample.

These data also featured in a second study, about yellow fever vaccine responses in identical twins. As that second study puts it: The authors reported that the T cell response to vaccination in identical twins appeared partly convergent and partly personalized. In the study, vaccine-responding T cell clones were precisely tracked in identical twins.

The receptor was isolated from a woman between 18 and 30 years old in good health. Sequencing was carried out using PBMCs.

In nucleotides, the sequence is TGTGCCAGCAGCCCGCAGGGGGCGGAGGATACGCAGTATTTT. This sequence encodes CASSPQGAEDTQYF. In this chain, TRBV7-9 is recombined with TRBJ2-3; 8 bases in between match TRBD1. The CDR3 contains 14 residues, cysteine and phenylalanine counted. Only the CDR3 DNA stays, 42 bases, in frame from base 1. V is cut back by 5 bases and J by 6 bases, with 7 bases in the junction unmatched. CDR1 is given as SEHNR and CDR2 as FQNEAQ, both from the germline V gene (reference sequence).